The TCR beta chain described here comes from a study of blood T cell repertoires in COVID-19. The overall study: COVID-19 samples collected from the United States, Italy and Spain covered acute and convalescent phases.

Data came from immunoSEQ multiplex PCR; TCRdb stores just in-frame clones and leaves some out. The sample yields just over 250,000 clones, roughly 90% seen once. J lost 6 bases, V lost 4 bases, and 3 bases had no gene match. The V gene's germline CDR1 is SGHAT and CDR2 FQNNGV. The CDR3 totals 14 residues. This TCR was sampled from a man between 60 and 75 years old who had recovered from COVID-19. The chain couples TRBV11-2 to TRBJ2-2, with 9 bases matching TRBD1. Sequencing used peripheral blood. CDR3 in amino acids: CASSWDRVSGELFF. The CDR3, as DNA: TGTGCCAGCAGCTGGGACAGGGTTTCCGGGGAGCTGTTTTTT.